This T cell receptor beta chain was recovered during a study of human T cells and chemical hapten exposure. TCRdb independently ran MiXCR on the RACE reads; one entry per CDR3 protein. The table has nearly 95,000 distinct CDR3 sequences, around 10% seen once. As for time point: patch test 2, 6 weeks after DPC sensitization. Treatment reported: therapeutic diphenylcyclopropenone sensitization with weekly scalp DPC. Study-level points and caveats: PT1 expanded TCR numbers tracked positively with patch test score.

The CDR3 sequence is 15 residues long. Germline CDR1 reads LNHDA; CDR2 reads SQIVND (reference sequence). The germline V and J ends were trimmed by 7 bases and 2 bases, with 12 bases remaining between them. Ten or more counts support this clonotype. Its antigen is unknown. The rearrangement links TRBV19 to TRBJ2-6, with D maybe TRBD2 (6 bases). The sequenced sample was whole blood, obtained in connection with sensitization to the hapten diphenylcyclopropenone (DPC). This TCR came from a man in his forties with alopecia areata. Some clones in this sample may be carry-over from other donors' samples. The CDR3: CASTPGGAGANVLTF. Written as DNA, the CDR3 is TGTGCCAGTACTCCCGGGGGTGCTGGGGCCAACGTCCTGACTTTC.